This T cell receptor beta chain was captured by sequencing in a study of blood T cell repertoires in COVID-19. V was shortened by 6 bases and J by 7 bases, with 10 bases between the two germline ends. Germline V gene sequence: CDR1 LNHDA, CDR2 SQIVND (reference sequence). CDR3 length: 12 residues. Authors' processing steps: Cell counts per sample came from amplifying reference gene primers. Sequenced by immunoSEQ multiplex PCR; TCRdb stores in-frame clones only, minus some. V, J and clone size are taken as reported in that table, and D and trimming were inferred from the DNA itself. The repertoire holds 120,000 to 150,000 clones, with around 79% as singletons.

Sequenced material: peripheral blood. This receptor was obtained from a man aged 60-69 years with acute or convalescent COVID-19. The rearrangement links TRBV19 to TRBJ1-5; no definite D call. In DNA, the CDR3 is TGTGCCAGTAGCCCGCAACGGCAGCCCCAGCATTTT. This encodes CASSPQRQPQHF.